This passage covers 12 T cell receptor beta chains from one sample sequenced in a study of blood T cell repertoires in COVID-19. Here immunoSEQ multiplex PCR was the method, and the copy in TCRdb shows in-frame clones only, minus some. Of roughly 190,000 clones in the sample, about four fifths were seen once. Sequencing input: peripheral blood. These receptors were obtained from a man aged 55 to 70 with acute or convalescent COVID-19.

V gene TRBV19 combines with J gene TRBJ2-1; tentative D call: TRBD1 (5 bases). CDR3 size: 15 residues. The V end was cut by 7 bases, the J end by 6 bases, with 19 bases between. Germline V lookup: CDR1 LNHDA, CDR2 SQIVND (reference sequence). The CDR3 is CASMIRVGLINEQFF. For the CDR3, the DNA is TGTGCCAGTATGATCAGGGTAGGGTTGATCAATGAGCAGTTCTTC.

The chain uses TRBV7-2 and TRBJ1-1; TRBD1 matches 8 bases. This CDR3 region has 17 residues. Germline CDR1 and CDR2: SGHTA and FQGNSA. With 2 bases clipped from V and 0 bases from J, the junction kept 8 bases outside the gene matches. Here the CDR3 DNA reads TGTGCCAGCAGCTTAACCGGGACAGGATACATGAACACTGAAGCTTTCTTT. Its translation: CASSLTGTGYMNTEAFF.

The CDR3 nucleotides read TGCGCCAGCAGCTCCGATACCGGGACTAGCGGGAGCACAGATACGCAGTATTTT. It yields the protein CASSSDTGTSGSTDTQYF. J is TRBJ2-3 and V is TRBV5-1, with 12 bases that match TRBD2. CDR3 size: 18 residues. V was clipped by 3 bases and J by 0 bases; unmatched bases: 8. Germline CDR1 reads SGHRS; CDR2 reads YFSETQ.

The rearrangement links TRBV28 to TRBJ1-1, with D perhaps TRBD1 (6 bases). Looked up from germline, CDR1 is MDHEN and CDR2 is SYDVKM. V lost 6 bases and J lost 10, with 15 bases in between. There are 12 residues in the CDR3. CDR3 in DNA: TGTGCCAGCAGCCTACCGGGACACCGAGCTTTCTTT. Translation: CASSLPGHRAFF.

Here the CDR3 DNA reads TGTGCCATCAGTGGACAGGGCACTAGCACAGATACGCAGTATTTT. It is translated as CAISGQGTSTDTQYF. V is TRBV10-3 and J is TRBJ2-3; 7 bases line up with TRBD1. With 4 bases clipped from V and 0 bases from J, the junction kept 4 bases outside the gene matches. Per the germline V gene, CDR1 is ENHRY and CDR2 is SYGVKD. The CDR3 runs 15 residues.

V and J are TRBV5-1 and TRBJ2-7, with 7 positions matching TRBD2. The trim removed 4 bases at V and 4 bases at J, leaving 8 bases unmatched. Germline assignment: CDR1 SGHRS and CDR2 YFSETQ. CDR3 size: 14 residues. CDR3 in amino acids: CASSARTRGYEQYF. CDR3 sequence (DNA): TGCGCCAGCAGCGCCCGGACTAGAGGATACGAGCAGTACTTC. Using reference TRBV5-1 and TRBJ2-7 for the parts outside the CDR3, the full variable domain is KAGVTQTPRYLIKTRGQQVTLSCSPISGHRSVSWYQQTPGQGLQFLFEYFSETQRNKGNFPGRFSGRQFSNSRSEMNVSTLELGDSALYLCASSARTRGYEQYFGPGTRLTVT.

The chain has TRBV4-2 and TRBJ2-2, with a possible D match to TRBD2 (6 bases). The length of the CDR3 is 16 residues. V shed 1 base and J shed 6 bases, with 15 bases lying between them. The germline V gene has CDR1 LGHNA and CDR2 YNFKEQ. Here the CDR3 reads CASSQAGAERSGELFF. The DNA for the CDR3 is TGTGCCAGCAGCCAAGCGGGAGCGGAAAGGTCCGGGGAGCTGTTTTTT.

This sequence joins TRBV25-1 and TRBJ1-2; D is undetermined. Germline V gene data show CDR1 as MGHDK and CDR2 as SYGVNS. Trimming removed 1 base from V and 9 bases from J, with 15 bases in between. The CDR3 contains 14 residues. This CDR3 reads CASSESGRHASYTF. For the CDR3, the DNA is TGTGCCAGCAGTGAATCTGGCAGACACGCCAGCTACACCTTC.

This CDR3 is CASSLPGGDRQFF. CDR3 DNA sequence: TGTGCCAGCAGTCTCCCGGGGGGAGACCGGCAGTTCTTC. The chain joins TRBV6-5 to TRBJ2-1; TRBD2 matches 7 bases. CDR1 MNHEY and CDR2 SVGAGI come from the germline V gene. V shed 5 bases and J 12 bases; nucleotides not matched to a gene: 10. The CDR3 has 13 amino acids.

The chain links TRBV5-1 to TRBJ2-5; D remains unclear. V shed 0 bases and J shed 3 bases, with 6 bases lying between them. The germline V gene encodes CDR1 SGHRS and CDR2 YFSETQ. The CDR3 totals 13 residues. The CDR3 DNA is TGCGCCAGCAGCTTGGGACATAAAGAGACCCAGTACTTC. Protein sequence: CASSLGHKETQYF. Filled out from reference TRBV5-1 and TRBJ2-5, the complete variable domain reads KAGVTQTPRYLIKTRGQQVTLSCSPISGHRSVSWYQQTPGQGLQFLFEYFSETQRNKGNFPGRFSGRQFSNSRSEMNVSTLELGDSALYLCASSLGHKETQYFGPGTRLLVL.

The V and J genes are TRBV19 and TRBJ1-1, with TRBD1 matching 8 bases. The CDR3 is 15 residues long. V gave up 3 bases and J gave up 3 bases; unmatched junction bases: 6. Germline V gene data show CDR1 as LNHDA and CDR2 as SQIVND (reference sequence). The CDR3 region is CASSINGQGHTEAFF. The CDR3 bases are TGTGCCAGTAGTATTAACGGACAGGGTCACACTGAAGCTTTCTTT. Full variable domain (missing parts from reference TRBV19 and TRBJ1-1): DGGITQSPKYLFRKEGQNVTLSCEQNLNHDAMYWYRQDPGQGLRLIYYSQIVNDFQKGDIAEGYSVSREKKESFPLTVTSAQKNPTAFYLCASSINGQGHTEAFFGQGTRLTVV.

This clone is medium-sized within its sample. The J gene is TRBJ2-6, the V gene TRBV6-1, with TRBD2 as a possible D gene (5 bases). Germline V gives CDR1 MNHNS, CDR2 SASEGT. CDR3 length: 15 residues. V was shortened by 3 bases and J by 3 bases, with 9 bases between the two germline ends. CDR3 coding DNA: TGTGCCAGCAGTGACATGGGGAGTGGGGCCAACGTCCTGACTTTC. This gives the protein CASSDMGSGANVLTF.